This T cell receptor beta chain was profiled in a study of blood T cells in healthy people across ages. A second PCR of 7 to 11 cycles used a sample-barcoded 5' primer and a J-beta primer mix. In TCRdb, the 5' RACE reads were re-called with MiXCR into one record per CDR3 protein. The data contain approximately 760,000 distinct CDR3 sequences, 20% to 30% of them singletons. Trimming cost V 4 bases and J 0 bases; bases outside gene matches: 8. This CDR3 is built from 16 residues. CDR1 and CDR2 (germline): SEHNR, FQNEAQ (reference sequence). The sample was also reused in another study, on T cells of mothers and their children. Per that paper: Mothers yielded over 8.5 million CDR3 reads, children several million each.

The rearrangement links TRBV7-9 to TRBJ2-7, with 8 bases lining up with TRBD1. The clonotype comes from a boy aged 10-17 years in good health. The material sequenced was blood. DNA of the CDR3: TGTGCCAGCAGCTCGGTGACAGGGGTCGACTCCTACGAGCAGTACTTC. The encoded protein is CASSSVTGVDSYEQYF.